Described below is a single TCR beta chain sequence and its context. The antigen is unknown. CDR3 length: 12 amino acids. V was clipped by 7 bases and J by 5 bases; unmatched bases: 5. Germline CDR1 and CDR2: SQVTM and ANQGSEA. This sample stems from a study of cytomegalovirus exposure and HLA in healthy donors. Broader study findings: Confirmation was obtained in vitro that a few CMV-associated chains are specific for CMV antigens. Most TCR sequences were seen very rarely across donors, but some public TCRs occurred in many. A later analysis showed TCR association rates differing by HLA locus, peaking at DRB1 and lowest at HLA-C.

PCR involved 60 Vbeta and 13 Jbeta primers. Here immunoSEQ multiplex PCR was the method, and the copy in TCRdb shows in-frame clones only, minus some. The data contain some 170,000 clones, roughly 85% of them singletons. V usage is TRBV29-1 and J usage is TRBJ1-5; 7 nucleotides match TRBD1. This TCR was sampled from a woman aged 25 to 45 in good health and CMV-seronegative. Sequenced material: PBMCs. The CDR3 DNA reads as TGCAGCGCCTGTACAGGGGATCAGCCCCAGCATTTT. It codes for CSACTGDQPQHF.